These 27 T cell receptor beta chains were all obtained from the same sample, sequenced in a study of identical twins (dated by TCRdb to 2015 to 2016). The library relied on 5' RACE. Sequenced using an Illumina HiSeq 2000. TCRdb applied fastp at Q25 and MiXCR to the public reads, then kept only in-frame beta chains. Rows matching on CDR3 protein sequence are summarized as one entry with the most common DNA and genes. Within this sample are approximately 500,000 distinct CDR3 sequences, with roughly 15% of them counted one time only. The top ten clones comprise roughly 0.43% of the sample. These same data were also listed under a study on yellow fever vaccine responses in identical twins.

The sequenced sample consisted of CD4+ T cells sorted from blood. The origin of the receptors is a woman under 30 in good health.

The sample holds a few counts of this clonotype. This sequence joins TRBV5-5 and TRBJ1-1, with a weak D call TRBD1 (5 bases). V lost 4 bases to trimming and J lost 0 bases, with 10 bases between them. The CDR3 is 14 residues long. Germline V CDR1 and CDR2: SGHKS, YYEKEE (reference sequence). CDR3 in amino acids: CASSQTVMNTEAFF. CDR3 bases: TGTGCCAGCAGCCAGACAGTCATGAACACTGAAGCTTTCTTT.

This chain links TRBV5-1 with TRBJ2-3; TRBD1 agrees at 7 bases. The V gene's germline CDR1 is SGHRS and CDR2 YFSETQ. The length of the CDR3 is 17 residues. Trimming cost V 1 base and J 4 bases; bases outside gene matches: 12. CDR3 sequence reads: CASSLLDKTGPADTQYF. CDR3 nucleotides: TGCGCCAGCAGCTTGCTCGACAAGACAGGGCCGGCAGATACGCAGTATTTT.

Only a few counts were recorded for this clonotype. CDR3 DNA: TGTGCCAGCAGCCCCTTCGGGGCAGTTCGTAACTATGGCTACACCTTC. Protein sequence: CASSPFGAVRNYGYTF. The chain recombines TRBV14 with TRBJ1-2, with a possible D match to TRBD1 (5 bases). This CDR3 region has 16 residues. The V and J ends lost 4 bases and 1 base respectively, with 16 bases between them. CDR1 and CDR2 from the germline V gene are SGHDN and FVKESK.

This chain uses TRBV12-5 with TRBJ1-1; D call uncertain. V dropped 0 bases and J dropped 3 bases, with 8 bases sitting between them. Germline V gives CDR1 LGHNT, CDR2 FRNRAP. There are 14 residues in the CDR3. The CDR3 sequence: CASGLVPMDTEAFF. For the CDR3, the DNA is TGTGCTAGTGGTTTGGTACCTATGGACACTGAAGCTTTCTTT.

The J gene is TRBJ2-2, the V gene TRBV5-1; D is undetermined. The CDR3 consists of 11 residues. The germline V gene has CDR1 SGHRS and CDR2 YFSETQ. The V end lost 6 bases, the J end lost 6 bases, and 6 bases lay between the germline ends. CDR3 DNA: TGCGCCAGCACGGAGTCCGGGGAGCTGTTTTTT. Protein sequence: CASTESGELFF.

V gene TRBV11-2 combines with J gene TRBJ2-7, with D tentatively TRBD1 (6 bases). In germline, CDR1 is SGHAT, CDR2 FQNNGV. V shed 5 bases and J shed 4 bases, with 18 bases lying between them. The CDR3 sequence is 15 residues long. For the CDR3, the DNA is TGTGCCAGCAGCGCTGCGCCAGGGGCTCAATACGAGCAGTACGTC. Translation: CASSAAPGAQYEQYV.

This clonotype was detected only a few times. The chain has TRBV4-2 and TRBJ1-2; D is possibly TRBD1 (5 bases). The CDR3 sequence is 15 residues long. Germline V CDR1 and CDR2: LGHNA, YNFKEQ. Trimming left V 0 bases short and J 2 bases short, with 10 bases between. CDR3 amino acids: CASSQDRTTNYGYTF. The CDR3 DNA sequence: TGTGCCAGCAGCCAAGATAGGACAACGAACTATGGCTACACCTTC.

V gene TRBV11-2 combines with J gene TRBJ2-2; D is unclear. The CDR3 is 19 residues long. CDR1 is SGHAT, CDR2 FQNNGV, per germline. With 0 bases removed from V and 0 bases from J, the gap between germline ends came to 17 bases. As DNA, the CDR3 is TGTGCCAGCAGCTTAGATCAAGTACTCGCACCATCGAACACCGGGGAGCTGTTTTTT. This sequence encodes CASSLDQVLAPSNTGELFF. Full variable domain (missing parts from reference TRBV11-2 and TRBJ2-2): EAGVAQSPRYKIIEKRQSVAFWCNPISGHATLYWYQQILGQGPKLLIQFQNNGVVDDSQLPKDRFSAERLKGVDSTLKIQPAKLEDSAVYLCASSLDQVLAPSNTGELFFGEGSRLTVL.

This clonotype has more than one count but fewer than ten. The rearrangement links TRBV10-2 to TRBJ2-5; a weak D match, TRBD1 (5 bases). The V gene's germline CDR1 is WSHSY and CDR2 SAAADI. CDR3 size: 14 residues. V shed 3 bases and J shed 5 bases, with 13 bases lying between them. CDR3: CASSDGRAIETQYF. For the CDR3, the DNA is TGCGCCAGCAGTGATGGCAGGGCGATCGAGACCCAGTACTTC.

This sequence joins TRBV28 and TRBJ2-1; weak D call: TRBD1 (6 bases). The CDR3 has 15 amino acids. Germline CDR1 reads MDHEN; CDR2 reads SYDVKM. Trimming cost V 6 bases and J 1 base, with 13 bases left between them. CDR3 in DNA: TGTGCCAGCAGCCGCCCGAGGGGGTCCTACAATGAGCAGTTCTTC. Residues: CASSRPRGSYNEQFF.

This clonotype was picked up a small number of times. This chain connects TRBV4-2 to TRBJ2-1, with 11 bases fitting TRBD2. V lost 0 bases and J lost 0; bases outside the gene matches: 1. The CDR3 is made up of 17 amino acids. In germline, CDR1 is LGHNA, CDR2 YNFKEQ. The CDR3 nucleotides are TGTGCCAGCAGCCAAGATACTAGCGGGAGCTCCTACAATGAGCAGTTCTTC. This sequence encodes CASSQDTSGSSYNEQFF.

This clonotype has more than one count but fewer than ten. The DNA for the CDR3 is TGTGCCAGCAGTTTAACCGACAGTGACATTCAGTACTTC. Its protein product is CASSLTDSDIQYF. The V call is TRBV12-3 or TRBV12-4, the J call TRBJ2-4; TRBD1 might be the D (5 bases). Trimming left V 2 bases short and J 8 bases short, with 10 bases between. CDR3 length: 13 amino acids.

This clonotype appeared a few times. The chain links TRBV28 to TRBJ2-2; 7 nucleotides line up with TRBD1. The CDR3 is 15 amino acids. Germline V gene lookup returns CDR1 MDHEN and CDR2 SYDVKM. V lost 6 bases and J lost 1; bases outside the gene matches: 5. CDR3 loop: CASRETGRNTGELFF. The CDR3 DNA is TGTGCCAGCAGAGAGACAGGGAGGAACACCGGGGAGCTGTTTTTT.

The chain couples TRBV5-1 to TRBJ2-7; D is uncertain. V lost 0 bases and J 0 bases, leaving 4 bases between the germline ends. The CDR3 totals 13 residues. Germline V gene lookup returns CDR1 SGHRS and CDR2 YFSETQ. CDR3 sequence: CASSLVPSYEQYV. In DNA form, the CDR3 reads TGCGCCAGCAGCTTGGTCCCCTCCTACGAGCAGTACGTC.

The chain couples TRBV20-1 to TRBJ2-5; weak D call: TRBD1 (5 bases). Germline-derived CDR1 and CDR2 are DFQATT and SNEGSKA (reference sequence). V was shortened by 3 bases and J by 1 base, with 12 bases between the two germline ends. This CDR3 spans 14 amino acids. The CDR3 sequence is CSASNRPFQETQYF. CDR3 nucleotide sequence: TGCAGTGCTAGTAACAGGCCATTCCAAGAGACCCAGTACTTC.

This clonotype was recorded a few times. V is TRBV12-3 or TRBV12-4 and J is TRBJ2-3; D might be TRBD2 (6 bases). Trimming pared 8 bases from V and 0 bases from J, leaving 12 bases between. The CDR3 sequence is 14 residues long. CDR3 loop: CASARGGSTDTQYF. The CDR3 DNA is TGTGCCAGCGCCCGCGGAGGGAGCACAGATACGCAGTATTTT.

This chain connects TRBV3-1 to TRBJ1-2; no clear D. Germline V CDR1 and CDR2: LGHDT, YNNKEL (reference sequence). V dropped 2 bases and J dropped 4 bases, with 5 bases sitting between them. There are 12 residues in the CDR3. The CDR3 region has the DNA TGTGCCAGCAGCCAACAGAGCTATGGCTACACCTTC. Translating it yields CASSQQSYGYTF.

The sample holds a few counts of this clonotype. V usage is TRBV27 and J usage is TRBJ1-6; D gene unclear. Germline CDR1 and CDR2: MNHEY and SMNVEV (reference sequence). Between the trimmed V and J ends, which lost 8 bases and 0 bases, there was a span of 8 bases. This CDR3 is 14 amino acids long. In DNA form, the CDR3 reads TGTGCCAGCTCGGTGTACTCCTATAATTCACCCCTCCACTTT. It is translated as CASSVYSYNSPLHF.

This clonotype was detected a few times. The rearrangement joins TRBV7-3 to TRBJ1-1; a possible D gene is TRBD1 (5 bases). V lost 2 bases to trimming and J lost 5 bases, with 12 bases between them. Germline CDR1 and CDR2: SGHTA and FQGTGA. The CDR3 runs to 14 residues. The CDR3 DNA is TGTGCCAGCAGCTTAGGCAGGGAAACGACTGAAGCTTTCTTT. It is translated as CASSLGRETTEAFF.

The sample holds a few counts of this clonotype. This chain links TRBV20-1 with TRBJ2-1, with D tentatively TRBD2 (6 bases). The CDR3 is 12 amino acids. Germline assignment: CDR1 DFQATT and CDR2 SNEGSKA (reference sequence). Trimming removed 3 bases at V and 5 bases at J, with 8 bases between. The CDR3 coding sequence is TGCAGTGCTAGCGGGAGCGACAATGAGCAGTTCTTC. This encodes CSASGSDNEQFF.

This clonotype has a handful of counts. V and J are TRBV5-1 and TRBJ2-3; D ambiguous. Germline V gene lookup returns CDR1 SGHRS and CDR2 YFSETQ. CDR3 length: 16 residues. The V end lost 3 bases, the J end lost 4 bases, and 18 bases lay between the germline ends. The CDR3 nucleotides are TGCGCCAGCAGCTCGGAGCAGAGGTTTATGGCAGATACGCAGTATTTT. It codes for CASSSEQRFMADTQYF.

The CDR3 DNA is TGTGCCAGCTCACGACGAGCTTCTGCGGATACGCAGTATTTT. It translates to CASSRRASADTQYF. The chain employs TRBV18 and TRBJ2-3; no firm D call. The V end lost 4 bases, the J end lost 6 bases, and 14 bases lay between the germline ends. From germline, CDR1 is KGHSH and CDR2 LQKENI. This CDR3 region has 14 residues.

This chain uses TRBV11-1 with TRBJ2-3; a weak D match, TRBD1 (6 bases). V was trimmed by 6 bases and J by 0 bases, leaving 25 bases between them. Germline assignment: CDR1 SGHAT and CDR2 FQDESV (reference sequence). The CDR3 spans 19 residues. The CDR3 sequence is CASSLIFLGDKPSTDTQYF. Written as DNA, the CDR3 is TGTGCCAGCAGTCTTATCTTTCTTGGGGACAAACCTAGCACAGATACGCAGTATTTT.

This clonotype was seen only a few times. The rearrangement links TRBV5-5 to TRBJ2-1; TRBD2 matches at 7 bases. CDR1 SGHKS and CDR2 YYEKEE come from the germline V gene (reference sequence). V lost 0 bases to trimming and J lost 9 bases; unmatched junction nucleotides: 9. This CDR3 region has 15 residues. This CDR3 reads CASSLGGLAGVEQFF. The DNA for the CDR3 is TGTGCCAGCAGCTTGGGAGGTTTGGCGGGGGTTGAGCAGTTCTTC.

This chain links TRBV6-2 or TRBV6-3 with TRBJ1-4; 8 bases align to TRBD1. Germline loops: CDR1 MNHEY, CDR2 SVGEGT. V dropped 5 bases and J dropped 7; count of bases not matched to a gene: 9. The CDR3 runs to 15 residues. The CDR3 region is CASSDRTGSVEKLFF. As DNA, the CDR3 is TGTGCCAGCAGTGACCGGACAGGGTCCGTTGAAAAACTGTTTTTT.

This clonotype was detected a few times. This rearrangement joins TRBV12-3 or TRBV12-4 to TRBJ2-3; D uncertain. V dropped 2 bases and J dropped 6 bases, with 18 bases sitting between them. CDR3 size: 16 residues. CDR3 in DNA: TGTGCCAGCAGTTTAAAGGGTTCTAGTCACGGCGATACGCAGTATTTT. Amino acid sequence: CASSLKGSSHGDTQYF.

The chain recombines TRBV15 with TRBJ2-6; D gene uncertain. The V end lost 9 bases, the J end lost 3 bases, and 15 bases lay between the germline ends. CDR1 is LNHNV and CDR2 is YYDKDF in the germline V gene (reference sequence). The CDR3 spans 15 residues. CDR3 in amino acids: CATTRVGFGANVLTF. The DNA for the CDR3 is TGTGCCACAACAAGGGTGGGGTTTGGGGCCAACGTCCTGACTTTC.